The rows below give T cell receptor beta chains drawn from one sample of a study of T cell responses to AZD1222 COVID-19 vaccine. TCRdb's copy holds only in-frame clones and misses some; the assay was immunoSEQ multiplex PCR. Here the sample spans 150,000 to 200,000 clones, about nine tenths being singletons. The sample was peripheral blood, taken on day 0 of MenACWY control vaccination. These receptors originate from an adult in good health. Both conserved end residues are part of each CDR3. A D gene is named only where the DNA matches it firmly. For some rows the clone size is stated as once, few or many, or as a class when expanded; others skip it.

clone_size: -; v_call: TRBV6-5; j_call: TRBJ1-4; d_call: -; cdr3_aa: CASVGRIGEKLFF; cdr3_nt: TGTGCCAGCGTAGGCCGGATAGGGGAAAAACTGTTTTTT
clone_size: -; v_call: TRBV27; j_call: TRBJ1-2; d_call: TRBD1; cdr3_aa: CASSLTGLYGYTF; cdr3_nt: TGTGCCAGCAGTTTGACAGGGCTCTATGGCTACACCTTC
clone_size: -; v_call: TRBV25-1; j_call: TRBJ1-6; d_call: TRBD1; cdr3_aa: CASRDREDSPLHF; cdr3_nt: TGTGCCAGTAGGGACAGGGAGGATTCACCCCTCCACTTT
clone_size: -; v_call: TRBV7-9; j_call: TRBJ2-3; d_call: -; cdr3_aa: CASSLGVAGIGTQYF; cdr3_nt: TGTGCCAGCAGCTTAGGGGTTGCGGGCATAGGTACGCAGTATTTT
clone_size: -; v_call: TRBV7-9; j_call: TRBJ2-3; d_call: -; cdr3_aa: CASSPTSLGPGDTQYF; cdr3_nt: TGTGCCAGCAGCCCGACCTCACTCGGGCCCGGAGATACGCAGTATTTT
clone_size: -; v_call: TRBV7-2; j_call: TRBJ2-2; d_call: TRBD2; cdr3_aa: CASSSTSGHTGELFF; cdr3_nt: TGTGCCAGCAGCTCGACTAGCGGCCACACCGGGGAGCTGTTTTTT
clone_size: -; v_call: TRBV27; j_call: TRBJ2-7; d_call: TRBD2; cdr3_aa: CASSGGLAEEQYF; cdr3_nt: TGTGCCAGCAGTGGGGGACTAGCAGAGGAGCAGTACTTC
clone_size: -; v_call: TRBV4-1; j_call: TRBJ2-7; d_call: TRBD1; cdr3_aa: CASSQDIGQGFYEQYF; cdr3_nt: TGCGCCAGCAGCCAAGATATCGGACAGGGTTTCTACGAGCAGTACTTC
clone_size: once; v_call: TRBV28; j_call: TRBJ2-7; d_call: -; cdr3_aa: CASRPGAYEQYF; cdr3_nt: TGTGCCAGCAGGCCGGGGGCCTACGAGCAGTACTTC
clone_size: once; v_call: TRBV28; j_call: TRBJ1-4; d_call: -; cdr3_aa: CASSNQLPTNEKLFF; cdr3_nt: TGTGCCAGCAGTAACCAACTCCCAACTAATGAAAAACTGTTTTTT
clone_size: -; v_call: TRBV14; j_call: TRBJ2-7; d_call: TRBD2; cdr3_aa: CASSGAGAGYEQYF; cdr3_nt: TGTGCCAGCAGCGGAGCGGGAGCTGGATACGAGCAGTACTTC
clone_size: -; v_call: TRBV30; j_call: TRBJ1-4; d_call: TRBD1; cdr3_aa: CAWSWDRSATNEKLFF; cdr3_nt: TGTGCCTGGAGTTGGGACAGATCCGCAACTAATGAAAAACTGTTTTTT
clone_size: -; v_call: TRBV12-3/TRBV12-4; j_call: TRBJ2-3; d_call: TRBD2; cdr3_aa: CASTAGEADTQYF; cdr3_nt: TGTGCCAGCACGGCGGGGGAGGCAGATACGCAGTATTTT
clone_size: -; v_call: TRBV28; j_call: TRBJ1-1; d_call: -; cdr3_aa: CASILSGDPTEAFF; cdr3_nt: TGTGCCAGTATTCTCTCAGGTGATCCCACTGAAGCTTTCTTT
clone_size: -; v_call: TRBV5-4; j_call: TRBJ2-1; d_call: TRBD2; cdr3_aa: CASSLPGREIYNEQFF; cdr3_nt: TGTGCCAGCAGCTTGCCGGGGCGGGAGATCTACAATGAGCAGTTCTTC
clone_size: -; v_call: TRBV11-2; j_call: TRBJ2-7; d_call: -; cdr3_aa: CASSSPNYEQYF; cdr3_nt: TGTGCCAGCAGCTCCCCAAATTACGAGCAGTACTTC
clone_size: few; v_call: TRBV30; j_call: TRBJ2-1; d_call: -; cdr3_aa: CAWSAPDTSYNEQFF; cdr3_nt: TGTGCCTGGAGTGCTCCGGACACTTCCTACAATGAGCAGTTCTTC
clone_size: once; v_call: TRBV28; j_call: TRBJ1-1; d_call: -; cdr3_aa: CASSSLGGGGTEAFF; cdr3_nt: TGTGCCAGCAGTAGCCTCGGGGGCGGTGGCACTGAAGCTTTCTTT
clone_size: -; v_call: TRBV18; j_call: TRBJ2-5; d_call: -; cdr3_aa: CASSSRGGETQYF; cdr3_nt: TGTGCCAGCTCATCCAGGGGGGGAGAGACCCAGTACTTC
clone_size: -; v_call: TRBV7-3; j_call: TRBJ2-1; d_call: -; cdr3_aa: CASSSRDSNEQFF; cdr3_nt: TGTGCCAGCAGTTCCCGGGACTCAAATGAGCAGTTCTTC
clone_size: -; v_call: TRBV4-1; j_call: TRBJ1-2; d_call: -; cdr3_aa: CASSQDRRLYGYTF; cdr3_nt: TGCGCCAGCAGCCAAGATCGGCGCCTCTATGGCTACACCTTC
clone_size: -; v_call: TRBV6-5; j_call: TRBJ1-1; d_call: -; cdr3_aa: CASSYSPGQPWEAFF; cdr3_nt: TGTGCCAGCAGTTACTCACCCGGACAGCCCTGGGAAGCTTTCTTT
clone_size: -; v_call: TRBV7-9; j_call: TRBJ2-4; d_call: -; cdr3_aa: CASSLRGQSDIQYF; cdr3_nt: TGTGCCAGCAGCTTAAGGGGCCAGAGCGACATTCAGTACTTC
clone_size: -; v_call: TRBV9; j_call: TRBJ2-3; d_call: TRBD1; cdr3_aa: CASSPTQGLTDTQYF; cdr3_nt: TGTGCCAGCAGCCCTACACAGGGGCTCACAGATACGCAGTATTTT
clone_size: -; v_call: TRBV19; j_call: TRBJ1-1; d_call: -; cdr3_aa: CASSIGQTEAFF; cdr3_nt: TGTGCCAGTAGTATCGGACAAACTGAAGCTTTCTTT
clone_size: -; v_call: TRBV7-8; j_call: TRBJ1-1; d_call: -; cdr3_aa: CASSLVLGGNTEAFF; cdr3_nt: TGTGCCAGCAGCTTAGTTTTAGGGGGGAACACTGAAGCTTTCTTT
clone_size: -; v_call: TRBV18; j_call: TRBJ2-2; d_call: -; cdr3_aa: CASSPRAQGNTGELFF; cdr3_nt: TGTGCCAGCTCACCACGGGCACAGGGGAACACCGGGGAGCTGTTTTTT